This T cell receptor (beta chain) was profiled in a study of blood T cell repertoires in COVID-19. On the study more broadly: The United States, Italy and Spain supplied acute and convalescent COVID-19 samples.

Produced via immunoSEQ multiplex PCR; TCRdb's table is partial and in-frame only. The sample includes some 340,000 clones, roughly 85% seen only once; the top ten take 3% to 4.5%. The germline V gene has CDR1 PRHDT and CDR2 FYEKMQ (reference sequence). This CDR3 has 20 amino acids. V dropped 4 bases and J dropped 0; count of bases not matched to a gene: 18. This clone was seen only a few times. The chain employs TRBV13 and TRBJ1-5; 7 bases line up with TRBD1. The specimen was peripheral blood. The receptor was isolated from a woman between 18 and 29 years old with acute or convalescent COVID-19. The CDR3 DNA reads as TGTGCCAGCAGCTCCTTAGACAGGGAAGATGCCCCGTCTAGCAATCAGCCCCAGCATTTT. Its protein product is CASSSLDREDAPSSNQPQHF.